Listed here is a single TCR beta chain. There were no recent acute infections or vaccinations among the donors, who were healthy HIV-negative adults. Amplification in unsorted PBMC replicate PCRs started from 250 to 300 ng DNA, which equals about 30,000 T cell genomes. Measured with immunoSEQ multiplex PCR; TCRdb has only the in-frame clones, and not every one. The table includes around 430,000 clones, roughly 77% detected once. The record originates from a study of shared clonotypes between healthy human individuals. This CDR3 is built from 14 residues. The germline gives CDR1 MDHEN, CDR2 SYDVKM. V lost 7 bases and J lost 1, with 12 bases in between.

This chain uses TRBV28 with TRBJ2-3, with D uncertain. This clonotype originated in a middle-aged woman in good health. Some clones in this sample may be carry-over from other donors' samples. What was sequenced was PBMCs. Here the CDR3 reads CASTESRRTDTQYF. The CDR3 bases are TGTGCCAGCACCGAGAGTAGGCGCACAGATACGCAGTATTTT.